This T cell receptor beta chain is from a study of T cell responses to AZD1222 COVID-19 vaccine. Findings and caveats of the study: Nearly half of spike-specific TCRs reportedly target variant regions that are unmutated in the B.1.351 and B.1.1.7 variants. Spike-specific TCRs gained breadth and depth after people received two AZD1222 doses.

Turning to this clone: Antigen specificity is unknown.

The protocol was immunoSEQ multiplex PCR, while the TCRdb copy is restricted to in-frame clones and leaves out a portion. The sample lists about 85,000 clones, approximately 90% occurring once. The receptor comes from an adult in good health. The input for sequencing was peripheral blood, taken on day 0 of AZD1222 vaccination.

CDR3 DNA: TGCGCCAGCGGGATGGGACAGTCCCCAGATACGCAGTATTTT. It codes for CASGMGQSPDTQYF. J is TRBJ2-3 and V is TRBV5-1, with 7 bases aligning to TRBD1. Trimming cost V 7 bases and J 4 bases; bases outside gene matches: 9. Germline loops: CDR1 SGHRS, CDR2 YFSETQ. The CDR3 runs to 14 residues.